These 18 T cell receptor beta chains came from one sample sequenced in a study of cytomegalovirus exposure and HLA in healthy donors. Primers for the PCR totalled 60 Vbeta and 13 Jbeta. Some clones are missing from TCRdb's copy, which holds only in-frame ones; the method was immunoSEQ multiplex PCR. This sample lists 96,000 or so clones; its ten largest clones have 5% to 6.5%. Sequencing was carried out using PBMCs. The source is a girl between 10 and 17 years old in good health and CMV-seropositive.

The rearrangement links TRBV7-6 to TRBJ1-4; D is unresolved. This CDR3 region has 13 residues. V was cut by 3 bases and J by 7 bases, with 9 bases left in between. Germline V gene sequence: CDR1 SGHVS, CDR2 FNYEAQ. CDR3 sequence (DNA): TGTGCCAGCAGCTTGGGAGACGGTGAAAAACTGTTTTTT. Protein product: CASSLGDGEKLFF.

The chain combines TRBV7-9 with TRBJ1-1; no clear D. The CDR3 length is 13 residues. Between the trimmed V and J ends, which lost 6 bases and 3 bases, there was a span of 11 bases. CDR1 and CDR2 (germline): SEHNR, FQNEAQ (reference sequence). CDR3 amino acids: CASRSGVDTEAFF. DNA of the CDR3: TGTGCCAGCAGATCCGGGGTGGACACTGAAGCTTTCTTT. The full variable domain, completed using reference TRBV7-9 and TRBJ1-1, is DTGVSQNPRHKITKRGQNVTFRCDPISEHNRLYWYRQTLGQGPEFLTYFQNEAQLEKSRLLSDRFSAERPKGSFSTLEIQRTEQGDSAMYLCASRSGVDTEAFFGQGTRLTVV.

Written as DNA, the CDR3 is TGTGCCAGCAGCTCGGGACTAGCGGGGGGAATTTACAATGAGCAGTTCTTC. It yields the protein CASSSGLAGGIYNEQFF. The rearrangement links TRBV13 to TRBJ2-1; TRBD2 matches at 15 bases. With 4 bases clipped from V and 4 bases from J, the junction kept 5 bases outside the gene matches. The CDR3 totals 17 residues. CDR1 and CDR2 (germline): PRHDT, FYEKMQ (reference sequence). Combining the CDR3 with reference TRBV13 and TRBJ2-1 gives the whole variable domain AAGVIQSPRHLIKEKRETATLKCYPIPRHDTVYWYQQGPGQDPQFLISFYEKMQSDKGSIPDRFSAQQFSDYHSELNMSSLELGDSALYFCASSSGLAGGIYNEQFFGPGTRLTVL.

This chain uses TRBV5-6 with TRBJ2-7; D is possibly TRBD1 (5 bases). Germline lookup yields CDR1 SGHDT and CDR2 YYEEEE. Between the trimmed V and J ends, which lost 1 base and 0 bases, there was a span of 11 bases. This CDR3 comprises 15 residues. CDR3 sequence reads: CASSLFSRDSYEQYF. CDR3 sequence (DNA): TGTGCCAGCAGCTTGTTCAGCAGGGACTCCTACGAGCAGTACTTC. Filled out from reference TRBV5-6 and TRBJ2-7, the complete variable domain reads DAGVTQSPTHLIKTRGQQVTLRCSPKSGHDTVSWYQQALGQGPQFIFQYYEEEERQRGNFPDRFSGHQFPNYSSELNVNALLLGDSALYLCASSLFSRDSYEQYFGPGTRLTVT.

The rearrangement uses TRBV9 and TRBJ2-2, with D tentatively TRBD1 (5 bases). Trimming removed 0 bases from V and 5 bases from J, with 11 bases in between. The germline gives CDR1 SGDLS, CDR2 YYNGEE. CDR3 length: 15 residues. The DNA of the CDR3 is TGTGCCAGCAGCGTAGTGGGGCGCCGAACCGGGGAGCTGTTTTTT. This translates into CASSVVGRRTGELFF.

This chain connects TRBV2 to TRBJ1-1, with 8 bases matching TRBD1. The CDR3 length is 16 residues. The trim removed 4 bases at V and 4 bases at J, leaving 11 bases unmatched. Looked up from germline, CDR1 is SNHLY and CDR2 is FYNNEI. CDR3 protein: CASSGRRGRRITEAFF. The CDR3 nucleotides read TGTGCCAGCAGTGGCCGCAGGGGGCGGCGAATCACTGAAGCTTTCTTT. The full variable domain, rest sourced from reference TRBV2 and TRBJ1-1, is EPEVTQTPSHQVTQMGQEVILRCVPISNHLYFYWYRQILGQKVEFLVSFYNNEISEKSEIFDDQFSVERPDGSNFTLKIRSTKLEDSAMYFCASSGRRGRRITEAFFGQGTRLTVV.

This rearrangement joins TRBV6-1 to TRBJ2-7; D unclear. Germline V gene lookup returns CDR1 MNHNS and CDR2 SASEGT. CDR3 size: 15 residues. The V end lost 3 bases, the J end lost 3 bases, and 15 bases lay between the germline ends. The CDR3 spells CASSDPSRSLYEQYV. The CDR3 bases are TGTGCCAGCAGTGACCCCTCGCGGTCTCTCTACGAGCAGTACGTC.

The chain has TRBV11-2 and TRBJ2-6; a possible D gene is TRBD1 (8 bases). Germline V gene data show CDR1 as SGHAT and CDR2 as FQNNGV. The CDR3 runs to 19 residues. The V and J ends lost 5 bases and 0 bases respectively, with 20 bases between them. This chain's CDR3 is CASSPRGLAASSGANVLTF. The CDR3 coding sequence is TGTGCCAGCAGCCCCAGGGGGCTAGCGGCGTCCTCTGGGGCCAACGTCCTGACTTTC.

This chain links TRBV13 with TRBJ2-5, with 7 bases that match TRBD2. This CDR3 region has 17 residues. With V trimmed by 5 bases and J by 2 bases, 14 bases remained unmatched. CDR1 PRHDT and CDR2 FYEKMQ come from the germline V gene (reference sequence). The CDR3 sequence: CASSPPTFAGVQETQYF. The DNA for the CDR3 is TGTGCCAGCAGCCCCCCGACTTTTGCGGGGGTACAAGAGACCCAGTACTTC.

J is TRBJ2-1 and V is TRBV7-6; 10 bases are shared with TRBD2. J lost 0 bases, V lost 5 bases, and 7 bases had no gene match. Germline assignment: CDR1 SGHVS and CDR2 FNYEAQ. The CDR3 runs to 17 residues. CDR3 sequence (DNA): TGTGCCAGCAGCCCGACTAGCGGGTCGAGCTCCTACAATGAGCAGTTCTTC. Amino acids: CASSPTSGSSSYNEQFF.

The DNA of the CDR3 is TGTGCCAGTTTAGTGTTTTTAACGGGGTCGGATGAGCAGTACTTC. Its protein product is CASLVFLTGSDEQYF. The rearrangement joins TRBV19 to TRBJ2-7; maybe TRBD2 (5 bases). Germline V gene lookup returns CDR1 LNHDA and CDR2 SQIVND (reference sequence). There are 15 residues in the CDR3. The V and J ends lost 8 bases and 7 bases respectively, with 24 bases between them.

This sequence joins TRBV5-6 and TRBJ2-3; 7 bases agree with TRBD1. Germline lookup yields CDR1 SGHDT and CDR2 YYEEEE. V shed 4 bases and J 3 bases; nucleotides not matched to a gene: 20. The length of the CDR3 is 19 residues. The CDR3 here is CASSRTWGIQGTRTDTQYF. Here the CDR3 DNA reads TGTGCCAGCAGCCGAACTTGGGGGATACAGGGGACGAGAACAGATACGCAGTATTTT.

The chain carries TRBV7-2 and TRBJ1-5, with D unclear. This CDR3 has 13 amino acids. Trimming removed 5 bases from V and 5 bases from J, with 10 bases in between. Germline CDR1 reads SGHTA; CDR2 reads FQGNSA. The CDR3 DNA follows: TGTGCCAGCAGCCTCGATGCGGATCAGCCCCAGCATTTT. Translated: CASSLDADQPQHF. Variable domain in full (rest from reference TRBV7-2 and TRBJ1-5): GAGVSQSPSNKVTEKGKDVELRCDPISGHTALYWYRQSLGQGLEFLIYFQGNSAPDKSGLPSDRFSAERTGGSVSTLTIQRTQQEDSAVYLCASSLDADQPQHFGDGTRLSIL.

The chain couples TRBV10-3 to TRBJ1-1; 7 bases map to TRBD1. The CDR3 covers 14 residues. Germline loops: CDR1 ENHRY, CDR2 SYGVKD. J was trimmed by 4 bases and V by 6 bases; bases with no gene match: 8. CDR3 region: CAISGTVAATEAFF. CDR3 nucleotide sequence: TGTGCCATCAGCGGGACAGTCGCGGCCACTGAAGCTTTCTTT.

This chain uses TRBV9 with TRBJ1-2; TRBD1 aligns across 10 bases. Germline CDR1 SGDLS, CDR2 YYNGEE. The CDR3 totals 15 residues. With V trimmed by 3 bases and J by 6 bases, 8 bases remained unmatched. CDR3 protein: CASSDRQGAVDGYTF. In nucleotides, the CDR3 is TGTGCCAGCAGCGATCGACAGGGGGCTGTTGATGGCTACACCTTC.

Of note for this clone: One end of the junction is discordant with germline, which a read error may explain. The gene calls are TRBV7-9 and TRBJ1-1; 8 positions match TRBD1. Germline CDR1 SEHNR, CDR2 FQNEAQ (reference sequence). This CDR3 is built from 14 residues. CDR3 region: CASILGQGNTEDFF. DNA of the CDR3: TGTGCCAGCATCCTTGGACAGGGAAACACTGAAGATTTCTTT.

V and J are TRBV4-3 and TRBJ1-6; TRBD1 agrees at 10 bases. The CDR3 contains 17 residues. Germline V lookup: CDR1 LGHNA, CDR2 YSLEER. V gave up 1 base and J gave up 10 bases; unmatched junction bases: 10. The CDR3: CASSQGSRDRGGSPLHF. The CDR3 nucleotides are TGCGCCAGCAGCCAAGGTTCAAGGGACAGGGGAGGGTCACCCCTCCACTTT.

The chain couples TRBV29-1 to TRBJ2-7; a possible D gene is TRBD1 (5 bases). Per germline, CDR1 SQVTM and CDR2 ANQGSEA. The CDR3 is 12 residues long. CDR3 sequence reads: CGGEDSSYEQYF. As DNA, the CDR3 is TGCGGCGGAGAAGACAGCTCCTACGAGCAGTACTTC.